These 10 T cell receptor beta chains originate from one sample sequenced in a study of CXCR3-negative and CXCR3-positive naive CD8 T cells. Whole-study findings and limits: The study found more hydrophobic TRB CDR3s in CXCR3-positive naive cells than in CXCR3-negative naive cells.

These receptors have no known antigen. 5' RACE with UMI labels generated the TRB cDNA libraries. TCRdb reanalyzed the 5' RACE reads and collapses them to one entry per CDR3 protein, without DNA. The table for this sample gives fewer than 65,000 distinct CDR3 sequences. Sequencing input: naive CXCR3+ CD8+ T cells from blood. Subset indicated: CD45RO-CCR7+CD27+CD95- naive CD8+ T cells expressing CXCR3 (TNR3+). These receptors all come from a human donor in good health. Some clones in this sample may be carry-over from other donors' samples.

The chain is built from TRBV20-1 and TRBJ2-3; TCRdb proposes TRBD2, but this gene call is untestable without DNA. Per the germline V gene, CDR1 is DFQATT and CDR2 is SNEGSKA (reference sequence). This CDR3 comprises 18 residues. The chain's CDR3 is CSATLRLAGAYFTDTQYF.

The J gene is TRBJ2-3, the V gene TRBV20-1; the TCRdb D gene call, TRBD2, has no DNA to confirm it. The CDR3 extends over 16 amino acids. In germline, CDR1 is DFQATT, CDR2 SNEGSKA (reference sequence). The CDR3 sequence: CSARGISSGEADTQYF.

V gene TRBV30 combines with J gene TRBJ2-7. The CDR3 is made up of 14 amino acids. CDR1 is GTSNPN, CDR2 SVGIG, per germline (reference sequence). The CDR3 loop reads CAWSSVSSSYEQYF.

The CDR3 loop is CSAFPGQGTYEQYF. The chain combines TRBV29-1 with TRBJ2-7; no DNA is available, so the TRBD1 call from TCRdb remains unchecked. The germline CDR1 and CDR2 sequences are SQVTM and ANQGSEA. This CDR3 spans 14 amino acids.

J is TRBJ2-7 and V is TRBV7-6; lacking DNA, the TRBD1 call made by TCRdb goes unchecked. Germline V CDR1 and CDR2: SGHVS, FNYEAQ. This CDR3 has 16 residues. This CDR3 reads CAGSSLPRDRGYEQYF.

The V gene is TRBV7-2, the J gene TRBJ2-2; lacking DNA, the TRBD1 call made by TCRdb goes unchecked. This CDR3 contains 15 residues. Germline V gene sequence: CDR1 SGHTA, CDR2 FQGNSA. The chain's CDR3 is CASSLAGVYTGELFF.

V gene TRBV7-2 combines with J gene TRBJ2-5; TCRdb's assignment of TRBD2 cannot be checked, as there is no DNA. CDR3 length: 15 amino acids. Per germline, CDR1 SGHTA and CDR2 FQGNSA. The CDR3: CASITSPTYQETQYF. Using reference TRBV7-2 and TRBJ2-5 for the parts outside the CDR3, the full variable domain is GAGVSQSPSNKVTEKGKDVELRCDPISGHTALYWYRQSLGQGLEFLIYFQGNSAPDKSGLPSDRFSAERTGGSVSTLTIQRTQQEDSAVYLCASITSPTYQETQYFGPGTRLLVL.

The chain carries TRBV9 and TRBJ2-7; TCRdb's assignment of TRBD1 cannot be checked, as there is no DNA. The CDR3 is 16 residues long. From germline, CDR1 is SGDLS and CDR2 YYNGEE. The CDR3: CASSAGQSGLINEQYF.

The chain joins TRBV28 to TRBJ2-7; the D call from TCRdb, TRBD1, cannot be confirmed without DNA. The CDR3 is 16 amino acids. Per the germline V gene, CDR1 is MDHEN and CDR2 is SYDVKM. The CDR3 protein is CASSSLPGQFSYEQYF.

This chain connects TRBV29-1 to TRBJ2-7. This CDR3 spans 13 amino acids. The germline V gene encodes CDR1 SQVTM and CDR2 ANQGSEA. The CDR3 protein is CSVEDISTYEQYF.